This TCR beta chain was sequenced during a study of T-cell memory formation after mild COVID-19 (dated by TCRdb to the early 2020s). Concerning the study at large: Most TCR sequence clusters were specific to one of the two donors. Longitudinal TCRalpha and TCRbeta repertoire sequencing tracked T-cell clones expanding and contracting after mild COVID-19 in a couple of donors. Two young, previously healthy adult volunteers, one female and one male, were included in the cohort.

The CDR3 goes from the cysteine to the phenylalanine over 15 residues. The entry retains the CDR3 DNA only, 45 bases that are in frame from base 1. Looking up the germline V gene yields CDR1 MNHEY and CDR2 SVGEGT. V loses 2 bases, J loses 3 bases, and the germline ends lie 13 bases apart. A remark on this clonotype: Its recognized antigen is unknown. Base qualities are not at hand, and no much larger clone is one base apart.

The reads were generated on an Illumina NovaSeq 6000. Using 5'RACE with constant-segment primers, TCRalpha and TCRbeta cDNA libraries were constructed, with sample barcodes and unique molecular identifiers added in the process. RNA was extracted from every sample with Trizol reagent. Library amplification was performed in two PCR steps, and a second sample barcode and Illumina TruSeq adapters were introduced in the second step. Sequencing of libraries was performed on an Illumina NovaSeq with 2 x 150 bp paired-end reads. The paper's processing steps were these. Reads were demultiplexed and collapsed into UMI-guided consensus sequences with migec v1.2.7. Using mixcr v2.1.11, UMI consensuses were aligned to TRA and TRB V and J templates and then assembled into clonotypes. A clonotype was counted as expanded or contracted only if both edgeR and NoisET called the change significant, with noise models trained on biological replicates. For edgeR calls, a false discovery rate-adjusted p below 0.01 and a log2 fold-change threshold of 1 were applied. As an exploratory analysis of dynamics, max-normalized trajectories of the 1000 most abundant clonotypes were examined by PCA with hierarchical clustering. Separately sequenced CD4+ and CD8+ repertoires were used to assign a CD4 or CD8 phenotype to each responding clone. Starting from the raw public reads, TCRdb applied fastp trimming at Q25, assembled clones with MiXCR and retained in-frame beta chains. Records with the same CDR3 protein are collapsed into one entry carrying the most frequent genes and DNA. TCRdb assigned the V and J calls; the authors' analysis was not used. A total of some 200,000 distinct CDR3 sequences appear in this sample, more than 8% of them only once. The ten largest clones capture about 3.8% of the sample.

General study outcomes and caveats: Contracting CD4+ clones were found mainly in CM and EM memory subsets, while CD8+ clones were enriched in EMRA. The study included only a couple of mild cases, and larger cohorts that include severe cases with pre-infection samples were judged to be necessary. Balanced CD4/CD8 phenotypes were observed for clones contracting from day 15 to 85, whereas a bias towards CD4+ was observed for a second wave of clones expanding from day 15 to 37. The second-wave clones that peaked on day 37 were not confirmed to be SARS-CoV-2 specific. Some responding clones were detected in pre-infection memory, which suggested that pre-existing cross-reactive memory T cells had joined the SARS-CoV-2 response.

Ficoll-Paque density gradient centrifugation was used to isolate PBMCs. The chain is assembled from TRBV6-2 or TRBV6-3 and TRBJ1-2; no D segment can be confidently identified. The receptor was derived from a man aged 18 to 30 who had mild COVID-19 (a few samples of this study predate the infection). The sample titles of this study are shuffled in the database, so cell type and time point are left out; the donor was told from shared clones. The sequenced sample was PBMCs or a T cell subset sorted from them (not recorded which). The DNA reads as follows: TGTGCCAGCAGTTACCGACATTTAAGGGACTATGGCTACACCTTC. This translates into CASSYRHLRDYGYTF.